This passage covers 4 T cell receptor beta chains from one sample sequenced in a study of CXCR3-negative and CXCR3-positive naive CD8 T cells. Carrying UMI labels, the TRB cDNA libraries were prepared through 5' RACE. TCRdb derives one entry per CDR3 protein from the 5' RACE reads, leaving out DNA. In total, the table holds approximately 62,000 distinct CDR3 sequences. The sequenced sample consisted of naive CXCR3- CD8+ T cells from blood. Subset of the sample: CD45RO-CCR7+CD27+CD95- naive CD8+ T cells lacking CXCR3 (TNR3-). These receptor sequences come from a human donor in good health. Some clones in this sample may be carry-over from other donors' samples.

The chain links TRBV29-1 to TRBJ1-2. The germline V gene has CDR1 SQVTM and CDR2 ANQGSEA. The CDR3 consists of 13 residues. The CDR3 region is CSVEVEDDYGYTF.

V usage is TRBV10-3 and J usage is TRBJ2-4; TCRdb returns TRBD1, unconfirmable since there is no DNA. The CDR3 totals 13 residues. CDR1 is ENHRY, CDR2 SYGVKD, per germline. The CDR3 here is CTISEDRNHIQYF.

The V gene is TRBV29-1, the J gene TRBJ2-3; with no DNA, the TCRdb D assignment of TRBD1 cannot be verified. Germline values: CDR1 SQVTM, CDR2 ANQGSEA. The CDR3 extends over 11 amino acids. The CDR3 here is CSGGQTDTQYF.

The chain carries TRBV20-1 and TRBJ2-3; the TCRdb call, TRBD2, lacks DNA for checking. The germline gives CDR1 DFQATT, CDR2 SNEGSKA (reference sequence). The CDR3 spans 15 residues. The CDR3 sequence is CSARDPGLEADTQYF.